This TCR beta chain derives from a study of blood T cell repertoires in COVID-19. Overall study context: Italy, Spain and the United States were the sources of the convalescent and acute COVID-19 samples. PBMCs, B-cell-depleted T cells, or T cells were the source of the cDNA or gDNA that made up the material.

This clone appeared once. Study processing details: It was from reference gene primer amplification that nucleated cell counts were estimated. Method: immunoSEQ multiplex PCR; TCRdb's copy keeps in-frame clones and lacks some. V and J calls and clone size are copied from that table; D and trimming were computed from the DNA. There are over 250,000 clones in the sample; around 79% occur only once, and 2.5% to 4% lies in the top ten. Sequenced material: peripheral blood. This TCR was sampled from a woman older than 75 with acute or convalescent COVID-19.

This CDR3 reads CASSWTSGRGEQFF. The CDR3 DNA reads as TGTGCCAGCTCGTGGACTAGCGGGAGGGGTGAGCAGTTCTTC. The chain combines TRBV19 with TRBJ2-1; 15 bases are a match to TRBD2. Germline-derived CDR1 and CDR2 are LNHDA and SQIVND (reference sequence). The CDR3 runs to 14 residues. Trimming removed 9 bases from V and 9 bases from J; junction bases left unmatched: 6.